This TCR beta chain came from a study of cytomegalovirus exposure and HLA in healthy donors. A multiplex PCR was run with 60 Vbeta primers and 13 Jbeta primers. Here immunoSEQ multiplex PCR was the method, and the copy in TCRdb shows in-frame clones only, minus some. The sample records 150,000 to 160,000 clones, 70% to 85% being singletons. Study-wide results and limits: Earlier analysis looked at TCR beta V segments, and most were productive about 87% or about 30% of the time. Associated with HLA alleles at 0.05 false discovery rate in a later analysis were 17,000 or so TCR beta sequences.

A remark on this clone: Antigen unknown.

In germline, CDR1 is GTSNPN, CDR2 SVGIG (reference sequence). This CDR3 comprises 12 residues. Losses at the gene ends were 3 bases for V and 7 bases for J; bases not matched to a gene: 2. Everyone who donated was a healthy bone marrow donor. The clonotype was recovered from a woman in her forties or fifties in good health and CMV-seropositive. Specimen: PBMCs. This sequence joins TRBV30 and TRBJ1-2; 10 nucleotides align to TRBD1. As DNA, the CDR3 is TGTGCCTGGAGCGGGACAGGGGCTGGCTACACCTTC. Translating it yields CAWSGTGAGYTF.